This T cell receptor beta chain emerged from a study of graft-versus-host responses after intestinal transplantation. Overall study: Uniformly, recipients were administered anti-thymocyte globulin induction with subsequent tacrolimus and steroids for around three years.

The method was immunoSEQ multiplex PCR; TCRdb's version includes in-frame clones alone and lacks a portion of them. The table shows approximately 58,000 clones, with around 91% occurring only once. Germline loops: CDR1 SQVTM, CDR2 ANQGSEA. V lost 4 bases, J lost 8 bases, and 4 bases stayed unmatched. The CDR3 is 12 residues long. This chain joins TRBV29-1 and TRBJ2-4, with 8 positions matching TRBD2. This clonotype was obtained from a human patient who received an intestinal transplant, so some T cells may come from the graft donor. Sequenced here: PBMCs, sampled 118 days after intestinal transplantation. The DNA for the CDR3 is TGCAGCGTTGGTAGCGGGGAGGACATTCAGTACTTC. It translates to CSVGSGEDIQYF.